This T cell receptor (beta chain) was documented in a study of OX40 agonist ivuxolimab in advanced cancers. Overall study: Treatment of patients was with ivuxolimab, an agonistic anti-OX40 (CD134) antibody.

The V end was cut by 3 bases, the J end by 7 bases, with 21 bases between. Germline lookup yields CDR1 GTSNPN and CDR2 SVGIG (reference sequence). This CDR3 region has 15 residues. Autoimmune disease history or systemic immunosuppression meant exclusion. This table comes from immunoSEQ multiplex PCR, and its TCRdb copy is limited to in-frame clones, with some not included. Of tens of thousands of clones detected, 85% to 95% appear once; the ten largest clones hold 2.5% to 3%. The chain couples TRBV30 to TRBJ1-1, with a weak D call TRBD1 (6 bases). Sample: CD4+ or CD8+ T cells sorted from blood, taken in a trial of the OX40 agonist ivuxolimab. The TCR comes from an adult with an advanced solid tumor such as melanoma, head and neck, liver or kidney cancer. The CDR3, as DNA: TGTGCCTGGAGAGGGTACAGGGCGTCCTTAATTGAAGCTTTCTTT. This sequence encodes CAWRGYRASLIEAFF. Combining the CDR3 with reference TRBV30 and TRBJ1-1 gives the whole variable domain SQTIHQWPATLVQPVGSPLSLECTVEGTSNPNLYWYRQAAGRGLQLLFYSVGIGQISSEVPQNLSASRPQDRQFILSSKKLLLSDSGFYLCAWRGYRASLIEAFFGQGTRLTVV.